This record looks at one TCR beta chain sequence and its context. What it recognizes is unknown. This entry comes from a study of PD-1 blockade in mismatch repair-deficient tumors. Background on the study: Enrolled about 2012-2016, patients had progressing, pretreated mismatch repair-deficient cancers of about a dozen types. Study-wide results and caveats: Tumor-resident clones, often undetectable pretreatment in blood, expanded then contracted after pembrolizumab.

Trimming at V came to 0 bases and at J to 5 bases, leaving 4 bases not matched to a gene. This CDR3 has 15 amino acids. Germline assignment: CDR1 SGHNT and CDR2 YYREEE (reference sequence). Sequencing used immunoSEQ multiplex PCR; TCRdb keeps in-frame clones, though not all of them. The sample lists about 38,000 clones; 70% to 80% were seen once. PCR or immunohistochemistry showed mismatch repair deficiency in every enrolled patient. The V and J genes are TRBV5-4 and TRBJ1-2; TRBD1 aligns across 10 bases. The sequencing here drew on peripheral blood, taken 4 weeks after starting pembrolizumab. The receptor comes from an adult with mismatch repair-deficient cancer. The CDR3 region has the DNA TGTGCCAGCAGCTTGGCCTGGGGACAGGGGTATGGCTACACCTTC. It translates to CASSLAWGQGYGYTF. Complete variable domain (other parts from reference TRBV5-4 and TRBJ1-2): ETGVTQSPTHLIKTRGQQVTLRCSSQSGHNTVSWYQQALGQGPQFIFQYYREEENGRGNFPPRFSGLQFPNYSSELNVNALELDDSALYLCASSLAWGQGYGYTFGSGTRLTVV.